This TCR beta chain comes out of a study of T cells in Graves' hyperthyroidism and ophthalmopathy. V shed 1 base and J shed 0 bases, with 7 bases lying between them. CDR1 and CDR2 from the germline V gene are DFQATT and SNEGSKA (reference sequence). This CDR3 is built from 14 residues. This clonotype was counted many times. Its target is unknown. Study-wide points: From stable hyperthyroidism, ophthalmopathy was separated by a 13 V-J model.

Template material for amplifying TCR beta CDR3 regions consisted of RNA transcripts. First-round RT-PCR with HTBI primers amplified the TCR CDR3 region. MiXCR, run by TCRdb on the multiplex PCR reads, gives a single entry per CDR3 protein. The profile covers 200,000 to 250,000 distinct CDR3 sequences, with about 17% appearing a single time and roughly two fifths taken by the ten largest. V gene TRBV20-1 combines with J gene TRBJ1-3; D uncertain. This TCR derives from a man aged 35 to 55 with Graves' hyperthyroidism. Sequencing was carried out using blood. In DNA, the CDR3 is TGCAGTGCTAGAGTCGGCAGCTCTGGAAACACCATATATTTT. Protein: CSARVGSSGNTIYF.